The clone carrying this T cell receptor beta chain was recorded once. No antigen is known for it. The sample is drawn from a study of CD8+CD57+ T cells in acquired aplastic anemia. Study at large: Sorting CD4+ and CD8+ cells gave DNA averaging approximately 3 ug. The study's findings and limits: The study found no significant CD8+ Simpson's diversity difference between patients and controls.

It was patients with CD8+CD57+ cell expansion by flow cytometry who were chosen for sequencing. Both TCR beta VDJ combination and CDR3 sequence profiling were carried out. Genomic DNA was the template for this profiling. Each CDR3 protein gets one entry after TCRdb re-called the reads with MiXCR. The sample contains more than 150,000 distinct CDR3 sequences, about half of which appear only once. CDR3 length: 14 residues. Germline V CDR1 and CDR2: SGHAT, FQDESV (reference sequence). The germline V and J ends were trimmed by 5 bases and 5 bases, with 16 bases remaining between them. This sequence joins TRBV11-1 and TRBJ2-7; D gene uncertain. The material sequenced was sorted CD4+, CD8+, or CD8+CD57+ T cells (not recorded which) from PBMCs. This TCR derives from a human donor with aplastic anemia. This CDR3 reads CASSATPGNNEQYF. The CDR3 coding sequence is TGTGCCAGCAGCGCCACTCCTGGAAACAACGAGCAGTACTTC.